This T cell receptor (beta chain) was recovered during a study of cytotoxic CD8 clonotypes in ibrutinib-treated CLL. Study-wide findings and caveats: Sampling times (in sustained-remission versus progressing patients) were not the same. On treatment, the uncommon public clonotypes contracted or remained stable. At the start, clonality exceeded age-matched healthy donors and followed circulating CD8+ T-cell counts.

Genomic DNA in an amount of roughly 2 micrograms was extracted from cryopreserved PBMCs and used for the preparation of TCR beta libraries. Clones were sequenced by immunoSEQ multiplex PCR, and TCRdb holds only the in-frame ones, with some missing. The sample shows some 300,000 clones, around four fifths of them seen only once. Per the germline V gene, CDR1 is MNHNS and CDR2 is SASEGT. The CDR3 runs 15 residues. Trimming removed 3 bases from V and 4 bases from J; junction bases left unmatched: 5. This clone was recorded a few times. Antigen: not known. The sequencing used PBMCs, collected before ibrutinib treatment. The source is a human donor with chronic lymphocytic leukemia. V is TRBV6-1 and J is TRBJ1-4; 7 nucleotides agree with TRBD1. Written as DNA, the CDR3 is TGTGCCAGCAGTGACAGGGGGGAAATTAATGAAAAACTGTTTTTT. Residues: CASSDRGEINEKLFF.